The 25 T cell receptor beta chains in this list originate from one sample, sequenced in a study of tissue T cells after allogeneic stem cell transplantation. Libraries were prepared by immunoSEQ multiplex PCR; TCRdb keeps only in-frame clonotypes and omits some of them. The sample yields about 4,700 clones, about 70% seen once. The sequencing here drew on duodenal tissue, taken at autopsy. Every receptor here comes from a female patient aged 18-49 years with steroid-refractory graft-versus-host disease after an allogeneic stem cell transplant. Some T cells may be graft donor cells.

The V call is TRBV27, the J call TRBJ1-2, with TRBD1 as a possible D gene (5 bases). The length of the CDR3 is 14 residues. Trimming took off 11 bases at V and 5 bases at J, with 21 bases between the two ends. Germline CDR1 is MNHEY and CDR2 is SMNVEV (reference sequence). CDR3 nucleotides: TGTGCCCGCCAACCAAAGGGGCGAAGGTATGGCTACACCTTC. It yields the protein CARQPKGRRYGYTF.

This clone was seen more than once but under ten times. The V call is TRBV10-3, the J call TRBJ1-1, with a possible D match to TRBD1 (5 bases). Between the trimmed V and J ends, which lost 4 bases and 1 base, there was a span of 13 bases. This CDR3 comprises 15 residues. Germline V gene data show CDR1 as ENHRY and CDR2 as SYGVKD. The CDR3 DNA is TGTGCCATCAGTGGTCGACAGACGCGGAACACTGAAGCTTTCTTT. Amino acid sequence: CAISGRQTRNTEAFF.

This sequence joins TRBV12-3 or TRBV12-4 and TRBJ1-4; D may be TRBD1 (5 bases). The CDR3 sequence is 12 residues long. Trimming pared 6 bases from V and 8 bases from J, leaving 10 bases between. The CDR3 loop is CASSPGTEKLFF. CDR3 coding DNA: TGTGCCAGCAGCCCAGGGACCGAAAAACTGTTTTTT.

This clone was counted only a few times. The V call is TRBV19, the J call TRBJ2-7, with 8 bases fitting TRBD2. V was pared by 10 bases and J by 2 bases, with 10 bases of the junction left unmatched. The CDR3 totals 14 residues. Germline V lookup: CDR1 LNHDA, CDR2 SQIVND (reference sequence). CDR3 coding DNA: TGTGCCACCAAGGTTAGCGGGACAACCTACGAGCAGTACTTC. It is translated as CATKVSGTTYEQYF.

V usage is TRBV6-6 and J usage is TRBJ2-5, with 8 nucleotides matching TRBD2. This CDR3 has 16 residues. V gave up 0 bases and J gave up 7 bases; unmatched junction bases: 10. Germline lookup yields CDR1 MNHNY and CDR2 SVGAGI (reference sequence). The CDR3 here is CASSYSPGTRGGTQYF. The CDR3 DNA is TGTGCCAGCAGTTACTCTCCCGGGACCCGGGGGGGGACCCAGTACTTC.

This chain connects TRBV29-1 to TRBJ2-3, with TRBD2 matching 16 bases. The CDR3 extends over 15 amino acids. V shed 8 bases, J shed 6 bases, and the junction held 8 bases outside the gene matches. Germline V gene lookup returns CDR1 SQVTM and CDR2 ANQGSEA. The CDR3 DNA sequence: TGCAGCCCTGGGACTAGCGGGAGGGTGAGCGATACGCAGTATTTT. The encoded protein is CSPGTSGRVSDTQYF.

This chain links TRBV15 with TRBJ2-7, with 8 bases identical to TRBD2. V lost 3 bases and J lost 3; bases outside the gene matches: 7. The CDR3 loop spans 15 amino acids. The germline V gene encodes CDR1 LNHNV and CDR2 YYDKDF (reference sequence). The CDR3 spells CATSSPEAGGYEQYF. CDR3 bases: TGTGCCACCAGCAGCCCGGAGGCGGGGGGCTACGAGCAGTACTTC.

This clone was seen a single time. This rearrangement joins TRBV27 to TRBJ2-3, with no clear D. V gave up 0 bases and J gave up 6 bases, with 4 bases separating them. Looked up from germline, CDR1 is MNHEY and CDR2 is SMNVEV (reference sequence). This CDR3 comprises 12 residues. The CDR3 is CASSLSGDTQYF. CDR3 nucleotide sequence: TGTGCCAGCAGTTTATCAGGGGATACGCAGTATTTT.

The rearrangement links TRBV4-1 to TRBJ2-2; D is perhaps TRBD1 (6 bases). The germline V gene has CDR1 MGHRA and CDR2 YSYEKL. V lost 0 bases, J lost 6 bases, and 11 bases lay in between. The CDR3 runs to 15 residues. CDR3 in amino acids: CASSQEKGEPGELFF. DNA of the CDR3: TGCGCCAGCAGCCAAGAAAAGGGGGAACCCGGGGAGCTGTTTTTT.

V is TRBV5-1 and J is TRBJ2-3; D could derive from TRBD1 or TRBD2 (5 bases each). CDR1 is SGHRS, CDR2 YFSETQ, per germline. CDR3 length: 13 amino acids. The germline V and J ends were trimmed by 4 bases and 5 bases, with 11 bases remaining between them. This CDR3 is CASSPGLQDTQYF. The CDR3, as DNA: TGCGCCAGCAGCCCGGGGCTCCAAGATACGCAGTATTTT.

The CDR3 sequence is CASSYRERYQVYEQYF. The CDR3 bases are TGTGCCAGCAGTTACCGTGAACGATATCAGGTCTACGAGCAGTACTTC. J is TRBJ2-7 and V is TRBV6-5; D remains unclear. Germline V gene data show CDR1 as MNHEY and CDR2 as SVGAGI. CDR3 length equals 16 residues. The V end lost 2 bases, the J end lost 3 bases, and 17 bases lay between the germline ends.

This CDR3 is CASSTRPGQASYEQYF. The CDR3 DNA follows: TGTGCCAGCAGCACCCGCCCGGGACAGGCCTCCTACGAGCAGTACTTC. V gene TRBV7-9 combines with J gene TRBJ2-7, with TRBD1 identical over 8 bases. The V segment lost 5 bases and the J segment 0 bases; nucleotides outside the gene matches: 9. CDR3 length: 16 amino acids. The germline V gene encodes CDR1 SEHNR and CDR2 FQNEAQ (reference sequence).

This chain joins TRBV25-1 and TRBJ1-2; TRBD1 is a possible D gene (5 bases). This CDR3 region has 13 residues. Trimming shortened V by 5 bases and J by 8 bases, and 15 bases separated the two germline ends. Per the germline V gene, CDR1 is MGHDK and CDR2 is SYGVNS. Here the CDR3 reads CASSSTRGYGYTF. CDR3 sequence (DNA): TGTGCCAGCAGTTCAACTAGGGGATACGGCTACACCTTC.

This chain joins TRBV24-1 and TRBJ2-3; 7 nucleotides agree with TRBD1. The CDR3 contains 15 residues. Losses at the gene ends were 6 bases for V and 2 bases for J; bases not matched to a gene: 7. Germline CDR1 KGHDR, CDR2 SFDVKD. The CDR3 region has the DNA TGTGCCACCAGTCCAGGGGGACGTTACACAGATACGCAGTATTTT. Translation: CATSPGGRYTDTQYF.

The chain combines TRBV7-2 with TRBJ2-4, with TRBD2 identical over 12 bases. The length of the CDR3 is 17 residues. Germline loops: CDR1 SGHTA, CDR2 FQGNSA. The V and J ends lost 3 bases and 9 bases, in that order; junction bases with no gene match: 12. CDR3 region: CASSFHGLAGRRRIQYF. The CDR3 DNA follows: TGTGCCAGCAGCTTCCACGGACTAGCGGGGAGACGGCGCATTCAGTACTTC.

V is TRBV10-3 and J is TRBJ2-2, with 9 bases that match TRBD2. The V segment lost 10 bases and the J segment 4 bases; nucleotides outside the gene matches: 7. CDR3 length equals 14 residues. Germline lookup yields CDR1 ENHRY and CDR2 SYGVKD. In nucleotides, the CDR3 is TGTGCCAGCGGGGGGGGCAGGGTCACCGGGGAGCTGTTTTTT. Translating it yields CASGGGRVTGELFF.

Details on this clone: Its ends do not fully match the called genes, so a read error is possible. This chain links TRBV4-2 with TRBJ2-1; the D is unclear. Germline values: CDR1 LGHNA, CDR2 YNFKEQ. The CDR3 contains 11 residues. The CDR3 loop is CAGSQDNEQFF. DNA of the CDR3: TGTGCCGGCAGCCAAGACAATGAGCAGTTCTTC.

The J gene is TRBJ2-2, the V gene TRBV2; possibly TRBD1 or TRBD2 for D (5 bases each). The CDR3 covers 15 residues. The germline V and J ends were trimmed by 7 bases and 6 bases, with 18 bases remaining between them. The V gene's germline CDR1 is SNHLY and CDR2 FYNNEI. The CDR3 is CASTELGVGAGELFF. The CDR3 coding sequence is TGTGCCAGCACCGAGTTGGGGGTAGGGGCCGGGGAGCTGTTTTTT.

This clone has only a few counts. This chain links TRBV7-9 with TRBJ2-4; D perhaps matches TRBD1 (6 bases). The V end lost 5 bases, the J end lost 3 bases, and 11 bases lay between the germline ends. Looked up from germline, CDR1 is SEHNR and CDR2 is FQNEAQ (reference sequence). This CDR3 is built from 14 residues. DNA of the CDR3: TGTGCCAGCAGCGAGAAGGGGGTCAAAAACATTCAGTACTTC. Translating it yields CASSEKGVKNIQYF.

The chain carries TRBV6-5 and TRBJ1-2; D is perhaps TRBD1 (5 bases). V was clipped by 6 bases and J by 7 bases, with 15 bases between them. Germline V gives CDR1 MNHEY, CDR2 SVGAGI. This CDR3 has 13 amino acids. The CDR3 DNA reads as TGTGCCAGCAGGGGGTGGGCGGGGCTTGGCTACACCTTC. It yields the protein CASRGWAGLGYTF.

The V gene is TRBV10-2, the J gene TRBJ1-6; maybe TRBD1 (6 bases). Trimming took 0 bases from V and 7 from J, leaving 16 bases between them. The CDR3 runs to 17 residues. CDR1 is WSHSY, CDR2 SAAADI, per germline. The CDR3 nucleotides read TGCGCCAGCAGTGAGTCAGGCAGGGGATCGAGCAATTCACCCCTCCACTTT. As protein: CASSESGRGSSNSPLHF.

This chain uses TRBV6-5 with TRBJ2-7; D not certain. The CDR3 consists of 15 residues. Trimming removed 0 bases from V and 2 bases from J, with 11 bases in between. Looked up from germline, CDR1 is MNHEY and CDR2 is SVGAGI. CDR3 DNA: TGTGCCAGCAGTTACTCGGCAGCCTCGGCCTACGAGCAGTACTTC. Translation gives CASSYSAASAYEQYF.

This clone was counted only a few times. This chain joins TRBV10-1 and TRBJ2-1; D may match TRBD1 or TRBD2 (5 bases each). V lost 5 bases to trimming and J lost 0 bases, with 14 bases between them. The CDR3 is 16 residues long. The germline V gene has CDR1 WNHNN and CDR2 SYGVQD (reference sequence). CDR3 residues: CASSSPGASSYNEQFF. Here the CDR3 DNA reads TGCGCCAGCAGTTCTCCCGGGGCGAGCTCCTACAATGAGCAGTTCTTC.

The chain employs TRBV9 and TRBJ2-1; D is uncertain. Trimming cost V 4 bases and J 0 bases, with 5 bases left between them. The CDR3 is 13 residues long. Germline assignment: CDR1 SGDLS and CDR2 YYNGEE. DNA of the CDR3: TGTGCCAGCAGCTTCTTCTCCTACAATGAGCAGTTCTTC. Translated: CASSFFSYNEQFF.

Only a few counts were recorded for this clone. This chain joins TRBV5-1 and TRBJ2-7, with D tentatively TRBD1 (6 bases). CDR1 and CDR2 (germline): SGHRS, YFSETQ. V was clipped by 5 bases and J by 4 bases, with 16 bases between them. The CDR3 is 14 amino acids. The CDR3 coding sequence is TGCGCCAGCAGTACCTTCGGCAGGGGATACGAGCAGTACTTC. This codes for CASSTFGRGYEQYF.